The present T cell receptor (beta chain) was sequenced within a study of early T cells in non-severe SARS-CoV-2 infection (dated by TCRdb to the early 2020s). Context from the whole study: TCR sequencing used bulk RNA from unsorted whole blood, so alpha and beta chains could not be paired.

V is shortened by 5 bases, J by 5 bases, and the region joining them spans 9 bases. The CDR3, cysteine through phenylalanine, is 13 amino acids long. The read is trimmed to its CDR3 DNA, 39 bases read in frame from base 1. The table lists this clonotype with many counts. The antigen this receptor binds is unknown. No much larger clone exists at a distance of one base, and base qualities are not known. Beyond this particular receptor, the publication reports: VDJdb matching was skewed toward anti-spike CD8 responses, so virus-specific expansions were likely underestimated and private and CD4 specificities were missed.

Receptor libraries were prepared by 5' RACE. Reads for this sample came from a NextSeq 500. To correct for sequencing error and PCR bias, the TCR library protocol tagged individual cDNA molecules with unique molecular identifiers. TCR alpha and beta chains were both sequenced, and the abundances of alpha and beta sequences in each sample were closely correlated with each other. The original methods were these. Decombinator V4 was used to perform V gene, J gene and CDR3 annotation of TCR sequences. Expanded TCRs were defined as changing significantly between any two time points under a Poisson model with p below 0.0001. TCR abundances were normalised to the total number of TCRs sequenced in each sample and reported as counts per million. MAIT TCRs were defined by TRAV1-2 paired with TRAJ12, TRAJ20 or TRAJ33, and iNKT TCRs by TRAV10 paired with TRAJ18. VDJdb, accessed 1 November 2021, was searched for CMV, EBV and SARS-CoV-2 annotated TCRs, excluding TCRs annotated for multiple antigens. TCRdb reprocessed the public reads (quality trimming at Q25 with fastp, clone calling with MiXCR) and kept in-frame beta chains. Each entry is one CDR3 protein sequence, shown with its most common DNA and genes. Clone size and V and J calls follow TCRdb, not the original study. The sample includes about 79,000 distinct CDR3 sequences, with around 11% observed a single time. The ten largest clones capture over 3.5% of the sample.

This was a case-control study nested in a cohort of healthcare workers in London, UK, who had nasopharyngeal swab PCR tests and blood samples taken every week. Healthcare workers were enrolled in the week of the UK lockdown, from 23 to 31 March 2020, and were followed every week for up to roughly 16 weeks. The rearranged segments are TRBV12-3 or TRBV12-4 and TRBJ2-2, with the D gene call left open. The sequence derives from an adult who was a healthcare worker with PCR-confirmed SARS-CoV-2 infection or an uninfected control (not recorded which). The specimen sequenced was whole blood. Read as DNA, the sequence is TGTGCCAGCAGTCTCACACGGACCGGGGAGCTGTTTTTT. Protein translation: CASSLTRTGELFF.